This TCR beta chain was identified in a study of blood T cell repertoires in COVID-19. Participants had their cohort set by participant-reported clinical history. The method was immunoSEQ multiplex PCR; TCRdb's version includes in-frame clones alone and lacks a portion of them. The sample lists roughly 320,000 clones, more than 75% occurring once. This CDR3 has 17 residues. The J segment lost 8 bases and the V segment lost 3 bases, leaving 11 bases of the junction unmatched. Germline lookup yields CDR1 LNHDA and CDR2 SQIVND (reference sequence). This clonotype originated in a man aged 25 to 45 who had recovered from COVID-19. This chain uses TRBV19 with TRBJ1-6; 9 bases are a match to TRBD1. Sequencing was carried out using PBMCs or T cells enriched from blood (not recorded which). CDR3 sequence (DNA): TGTGCCAGTAGTATCGAGCCCCGGGACAGGGCACATTCACCCCTCCACTTT. It translates to CASSIEPRDRAHSPLHF. Looking up the rest from reference TRBV19 and TRBJ1-6 gives the full variable domain: DGGITQSPKYLFRKEGQNVTLSCEQNLNHDAMYWYRQDPGQGLRLIYYSQIVNDFQKGDIAEGYSVSREKKESFPLTVTSAQKNPTAFYLCASSIEPRDRAHSPLHFGNGTRLTVT.